One T cell receptor (beta chain) is described in this entry. Its antigen is undetermined. The sample comes from a study of graft-versus-host responses after intestinal transplantation. Repertoires were generated with immunoSEQ multiplex PCR, while TCRdb's copy carries only in-frame clones and drops some. This table has around 110,000 clones, about nine tenths appearing once. Germline V gene lookup returns CDR1 SGHKS and CDR2 YYEKEE (reference sequence). The CDR3 spans 15 residues. The ends lost 0 bases at V and 2 bases at J; junction bases unmatched: 0. The clonotype was recovered from a human donor who received an intestinal transplant. The sequencing here drew on unstimulated CD4+ T cells sorted from spleen or lymph node cells, taken before intestinal transplant. The J gene is TRBJ2-1, the V gene TRBV5-5, with 9 bases aligning to TRBD1. The CDR3 sequence is CASSLGQGAYNEQFF. The CDR3 DNA is TGTGCCAGCAGCTTGGGACAGGGGGCCTACAATGAGCAGTTCTTC.